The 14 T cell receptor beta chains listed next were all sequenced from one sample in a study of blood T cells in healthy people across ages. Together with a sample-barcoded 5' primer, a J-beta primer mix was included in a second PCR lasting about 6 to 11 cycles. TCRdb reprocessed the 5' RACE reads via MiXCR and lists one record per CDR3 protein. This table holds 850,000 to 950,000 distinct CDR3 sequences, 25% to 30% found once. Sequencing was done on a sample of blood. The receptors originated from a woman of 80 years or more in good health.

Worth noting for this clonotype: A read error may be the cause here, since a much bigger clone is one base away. The CDR3 protein is CSAVSGRASTDTQYF. CDR3 DNA: TGCAGTGCCGTCAGCGGGAGGGCTAGCACAGATACGCAGTATTTT. This chain links TRBV20-1 with TRBJ2-3, with TRBD2 identical over 10 bases. CDR3 length equals 15 residues. The ends lost 6 bases at V and 0 bases at J; junction bases unmatched: 6. The V gene's germline CDR1 is DFQATT and CDR2 SNEGSKA (reference sequence).

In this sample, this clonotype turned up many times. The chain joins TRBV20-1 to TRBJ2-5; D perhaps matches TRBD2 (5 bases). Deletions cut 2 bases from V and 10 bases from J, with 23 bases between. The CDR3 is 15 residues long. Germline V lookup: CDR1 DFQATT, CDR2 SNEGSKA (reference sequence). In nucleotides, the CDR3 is TGCAGTGCTAGACCTAGTAGTCACCGTGGGAGAGACCAGTACTTC. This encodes CSARPSSHRGRDQYF.

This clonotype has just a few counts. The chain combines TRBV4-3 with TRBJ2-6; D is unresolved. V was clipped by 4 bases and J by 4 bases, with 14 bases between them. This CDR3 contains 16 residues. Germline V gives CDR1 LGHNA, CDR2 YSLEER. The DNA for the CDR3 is TGCGCCAGCAGCCGTGATTCTAACCGGGGGGCCAACGTCCTGACTTTC. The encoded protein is CASSRDSNRGANVLTF.

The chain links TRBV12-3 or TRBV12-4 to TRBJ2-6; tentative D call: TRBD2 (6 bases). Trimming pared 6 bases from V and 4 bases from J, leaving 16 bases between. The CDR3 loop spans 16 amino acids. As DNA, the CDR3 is TGTGCCAGCAGCCTTCGGGAGACGGGGGGGGCCAACGTCCTGACTTTC. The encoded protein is CASSLRETGGANVLTF.

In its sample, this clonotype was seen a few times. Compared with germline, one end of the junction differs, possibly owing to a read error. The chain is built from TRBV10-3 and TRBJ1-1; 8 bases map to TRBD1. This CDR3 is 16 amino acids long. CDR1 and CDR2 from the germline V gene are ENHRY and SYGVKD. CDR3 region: CAVSEPGTGQNTEAFF. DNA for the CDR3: TGTGCCGTCAGTGAGCCAGGGACAGGACAGAACACTGAAGCTTTCTTT.

The CDR3: CASSEAGGQGTGELFF. Written as DNA, the CDR3 is TGTGCCAGCAGTGAAGCGGGAGGACAGGGTACCGGGGAGCTGTTTTTT. The chain recombines TRBV2 with TRBJ2-2; 8 bases are a match to TRBD1. The CDR3 covers 16 residues. Germline CDR1 SNHLY, CDR2 FYNNEI. Unmatched junction bases numbered 5, after V lost 0 bases and J lost 5 bases.

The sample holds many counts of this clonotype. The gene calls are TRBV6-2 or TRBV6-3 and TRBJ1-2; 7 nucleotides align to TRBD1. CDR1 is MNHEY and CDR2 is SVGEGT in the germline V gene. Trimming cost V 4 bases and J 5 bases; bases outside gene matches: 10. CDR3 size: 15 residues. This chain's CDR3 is CASSFPSTGIYGYTF. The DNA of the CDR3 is TGTGCCAGCAGTTTTCCTTCGACAGGGATATATGGCTACACCTTC.

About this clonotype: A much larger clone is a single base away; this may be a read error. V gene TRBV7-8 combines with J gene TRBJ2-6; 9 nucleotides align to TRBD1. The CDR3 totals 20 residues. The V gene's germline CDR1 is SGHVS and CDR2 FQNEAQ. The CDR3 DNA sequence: TGTGTCAGCAGCCTAAGGAGACAGGGACAGGGATTCTCTGGGGCCAACGTCCTGACTTTC. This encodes CVSSLRRQGQGFSGANVLTF.

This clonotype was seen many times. CDR3 protein: CASSQAGGSDTQYF. CDR3 nucleotide sequence: TGTGCCAGCAGCCAAGCCGGGGGCTCAGATACGCAGTATTTT. J is TRBJ2-3 and V is TRBV7-2; D is possibly TRBD1 or TRBD2 (6 bases each). Trimming shortened V by 5 bases and J by 4 bases, and 13 bases separated the two germline ends. The CDR3 totals 14 residues. Per germline, CDR1 SGHTA and CDR2 FQGNSA.

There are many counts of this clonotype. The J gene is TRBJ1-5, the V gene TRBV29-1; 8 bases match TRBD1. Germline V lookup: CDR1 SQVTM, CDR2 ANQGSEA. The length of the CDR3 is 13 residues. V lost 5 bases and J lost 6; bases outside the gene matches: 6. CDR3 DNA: TGCAGCGTTTCAGGACAGGGTGGTCAGCCCCAGCATTTT. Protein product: CSVSGQGGQPQHF.

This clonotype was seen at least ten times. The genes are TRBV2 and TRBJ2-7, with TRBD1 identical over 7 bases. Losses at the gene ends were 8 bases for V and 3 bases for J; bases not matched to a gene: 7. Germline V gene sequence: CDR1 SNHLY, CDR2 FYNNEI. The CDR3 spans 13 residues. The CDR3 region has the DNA TGTGCCAGCGACAGGGTGCGAAACTACGAGCAGTACTTC. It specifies CASDRVRNYEQYF. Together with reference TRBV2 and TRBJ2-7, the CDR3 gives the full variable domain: EPEVTQTPSHQVTQMGQEVILRCVPISNHLYFYWYRQILGQKVEFLVSFYNNEISEKSEIFDDQFSVERPDGSNFTLKIRSTKLEDSAMYFCASDRVRNYEQYFGPGTRLTVT.

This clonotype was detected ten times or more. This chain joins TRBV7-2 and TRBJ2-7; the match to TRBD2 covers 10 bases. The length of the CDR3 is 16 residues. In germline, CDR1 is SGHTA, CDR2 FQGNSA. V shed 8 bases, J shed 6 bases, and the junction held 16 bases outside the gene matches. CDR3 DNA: TGTGCCAGCCCAGACTCAGCGGGGGGGCCTGCCCGCGAGCAGTACTTC. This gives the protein CASPDSAGGPAREQYF.

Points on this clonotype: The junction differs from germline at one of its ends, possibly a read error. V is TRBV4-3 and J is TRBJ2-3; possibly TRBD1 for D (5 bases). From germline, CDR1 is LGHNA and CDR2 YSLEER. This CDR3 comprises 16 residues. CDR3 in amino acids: CAGSQRGGYSTDTQYF. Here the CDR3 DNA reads TGCGCCGGCAGCCAAAGGGGCGGTTATAGCACAGATACGCAGTATTTT.

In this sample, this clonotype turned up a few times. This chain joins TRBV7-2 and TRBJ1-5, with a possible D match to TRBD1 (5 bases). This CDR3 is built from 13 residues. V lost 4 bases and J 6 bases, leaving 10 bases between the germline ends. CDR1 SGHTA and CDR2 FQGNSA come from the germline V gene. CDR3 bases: TGTGCCAGCAGCTCACGGGGGGGTCAGCCCCAGCATTTT. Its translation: CASSSRGGQPQHF.